The 17 T cell receptor beta chains given below trace back to one sample, sequenced in a study of identical twins. TCRdb independently ran MiXCR on the 5' RACE reads; one entry per CDR3 protein. In the table there are some 600,000 distinct CDR3 sequences, just over 7% of which are singletons. The sample was also linked to a second study, of yellow fever vaccine responses in identical twins.

Material for sequencing was PBMCs. These receptors were taken from a woman between 18 and 29 years old in good health.

The V call is TRBV4-1, the J call TRBJ1-1, with 9 positions matching TRBD1. J lost 12 bases, V lost 6 bases, and 5 bases had no gene match. The CDR3 is 11 residues long. Germline V CDR1 and CDR2: MGHRA, YSYEKL. The CDR3 DNA follows: TGCGCCAGCAGAGGGACAGGGAGTTCTTTCTTT. It specifies CASRGTGSSFF.

This clonotype appeared many times. The rearrangement uses TRBV4-1 and TRBJ1-2, with D possibly being TRBD1 (5 bases). V was clipped by 1 base and J by 8 bases, with 20 bases between them. CDR1 is MGHRA and CDR2 is YSYEKL in the germline V gene. The CDR3 contains 16 residues. In DNA form, the CDR3 reads TGCGCCAGCAGCCAAGTGTTGTCAGGGATCGCGGAGGGCTACACCTTC. This gives the protein CASSQVLSGIAEGYTF.

In this sample, this clonotype turned up a few times. V gene TRBV2 combines with J gene TRBJ2-4; D possibly corresponds to TRBD1 (6 bases). Germline loops: CDR1 SNHLY, CDR2 FYNNEI. V dropped 6 bases and J dropped 3 bases, with 15 bases sitting between them. CDR3 length: 15 amino acids. The CDR3 reads CASSAGQLNKNIQYF. CDR3 coding DNA: TGTGCCAGCAGCGCCGGACAGTTAAACAAAAACATTCAGTACTTC.

The DNA for the CDR3 is TGTGCCAGCAGTTTAGGCAGGGTGGTTCATGGCTACACCTTC. Translation gives CASSLGRVVHGYTF. The chain is built from TRBV12-3 or TRBV12-4 and TRBJ1-2; the D gene is possibly TRBD1 (5 bases). V gave up 1 base and J gave up 6 bases, with 12 bases separating them. The CDR3 contains 14 residues.

This clonotype was found a few times. The CDR3 bases are TGCGCCAGCAGCCCCGACGGGTCCGGGTATACTGAAGCTTTCTTT. Translating it yields CASSPDGSGYTEAFF. J is TRBJ1-1 and V is TRBV5-1, with no clear D. Germline V lookup: CDR1 SGHRS, CDR2 YFSETQ. CDR3 length: 15 amino acids. V was clipped by 4 bases and J by 5 bases, with 18 bases between them.

The table lists this clonotype with many counts. The chain is built from TRBV12-3 or TRBV12-4 and TRBJ2-7, with 9 bases that match TRBD1. Trimming cost V 5 bases and J 2 bases; bases outside gene matches: 4. This CDR3 spans 14 amino acids. The CDR3 DNA follows: TGTGCCAGCAGTACGGGGACAGGGCCCTACGAGCAGTACTTC. Its protein product is CASSTGTGPYEQYF.

The chain uses TRBV28 and TRBJ1-1; no firm D call. In germline, CDR1 is MDHEN, CDR2 SYDVKM. CDR3 length equals 14 residues. V was shortened by 6 bases and J by 1 base, with 12 bases between the two germline ends. CDR3 coding DNA: TGTGCCAGCAGGAGGGTACCGGGGAACACTGAAGCTTTCTTT. Amino acid sequence: CASRRVPGNTEAFF.

The rearrangement joins TRBV7-8 to TRBJ1-4; D uncertain. Per germline, CDR1 SGHVS and CDR2 FQNEAQ. This CDR3 is 13 amino acids long. With 4 bases removed from V and 2 bases from J, the gap between germline ends came to 5 bases. The CDR3 here is CASSYSTNEKLFF. CDR3 in DNA: TGTGCCAGCAGCTACAGCACTAATGAAAAACTGTTTTTT.

This clonotype appeared many times. The chain carries TRBV28 and TRBJ2-1, with D perhaps matching TRBD1 (6 bases). This CDR3 has 16 residues. Trimming shortened V by 2 bases and J by 7 bases, and 18 bases separated the two germline ends. In germline, CDR1 is MDHEN, CDR2 SYDVKM. This CDR3 is CASSLVGGGVWNEQFF. Written as DNA, the CDR3 is TGTGCCAGCAGTTTAGTAGGGGGTGGGGTGTGGAATGAGCAGTTCTTC.

This clonotype was observed many times. The chain couples TRBV12-3 or TRBV12-4 to TRBJ2-2; D remains unclear. V dropped 6 bases and J dropped 6 bases, with 8 bases sitting between them. The CDR3 is 12 residues long. The CDR3 region has the DNA TGTGCCAGCAGCCCTTTAGCCGGGGAGCTGTTTTTT. Encoded protein: CASSPLAGELFF.

This rearrangement joins TRBV2 to TRBJ2-7; 9 nucleotides line up with TRBD2. The CDR3 has 14 residues. Germline loops: CDR1 SNHLY, CDR2 FYNNEI. Losses at the gene ends were 9 bases for V and 8 bases for J; bases not matched to a gene: 14. CDR3 sequence reads: CARTELTGTSQQYV. The CDR3 DNA reads TGTGCCAGAACAGAGTTGACCGGGACTAGCCAGCAGTACGTC.

This chain links TRBV12-3 or TRBV12-4 with TRBJ2-2, with 11 bases fitting TRBD1. J lost 6 bases, V lost 5 bases, and 14 bases had no gene match. This CDR3 is built from 18 residues. The CDR3: CASSHSLGQGAKAGELFF. The CDR3 bases are TGTGCCAGCAGTCACTCACTAGGACAGGGGGCTAAAGCCGGGGAGCTGTTTTTT.

In its sample, this clonotype was seen many times. The chain carries TRBV3-1 and TRBJ2-3; maybe TRBD2 (5 bases). The CDR3 spans 15 residues. The V end was cut by 3 bases, the J end by 0 bases, with 10 bases between. Germline V gene lookup returns CDR1 LGHDT and CDR2 YNNKEL (reference sequence). The CDR3 loop reads CASSHYSGSTDTQYF. The CDR3, as DNA: TGTGCCAGCAGCCATTACAGCGGTAGCACAGATACGCAGTATTTT.

This clonotype was observed a few times. The rearrangement joins TRBV29-1 to TRBJ2-1; TRBD2 matches at 7 bases. CDR1 is SQVTM, CDR2 ANQGSEA, per germline. This CDR3 has 11 residues. V lost 7 bases to trimming and J lost 10 bases; unmatched junction nucleotides: 7. As DNA, the CDR3 is TGCAGCGGAGCTAGCGGAGTGGAGCAGTTCTTC. Protein: CSGASGVEQFF.

This clonotype occurred a few times. V gene TRBV6-5 combines with J gene TRBJ1-4; D is unresolved. The CDR3 runs 13 residues. Germline CDR1 reads MNHEY; CDR2 reads SVGAGI. V was pared by 2 bases and J by 7 bases, with 8 bases between. CDR3 amino acids: CASSYGSAEKLFF. The CDR3 DNA is TGTGCCAGCAGTTACGGATCGGCTGAAAAACTGTTTTTT.

As concerns this clonotype: A much larger clone differs by one base, so this may be a read error. This rearrangement joins TRBV3-1 to TRBJ2-3; no firm D call. The CDR3 spans 13 residues. Between the trimmed V and J ends, which lost 1 base and 10 bases, there was a span of 12 bases. CDR1 LGHDT and CDR2 YNNKEL come from the germline V gene (reference sequence). This CDR3 is CASSQGLPNSQYF. CDR3 DNA: TGTGCCAGCAGCCAAGGGCTCCCGAATTCGCAGTATTTT.

The chain carries TRBV2 and TRBJ2-1, with 8 bases lining up with TRBD2. CDR3 length equals 15 residues. With V trimmed by 1 base and J by 9 bases, 8 bases remained unmatched. CDR1 is SNHLY and CDR2 is FYNNEI in the germline V gene. The chain's CDR3 is CASSEGTSRGSEQFF. CDR3 DNA: TGTGCCAGCAGTGAAGGGACTAGCCGGGGGAGTGAGCAGTTCTTC.